The 24 T cell receptor beta chains below were found in one sample sequenced in a study of response to subunit inactivated influenza vaccine. TCRdb fed the RT-PCR reads into MiXCR, producing one record per CDR3 protein. In the table there are about 530,000 distinct CDR3 sequences, 13% of which are singletons. The source material was PBMCs from blood, sampled 40 to 50 days after vaccination. The receptors stem from a man aged 50-60 years who received an inactivated influenza vaccine.

This clonotype turned up a few times. This chain joins TRBV7-2 and TRBJ2-2; D uncertain. Germline V gives CDR1 SGHTA, CDR2 FQGNSA. V was shortened by 5 bases and J by 3 bases, with 7 bases between the two germline ends. This CDR3 spans 13 amino acids. The CDR3 here is CASSALDTGELFF. CDR3 DNA sequence: TGTGCCAGCAGCGCCCTGGACACCGGGGAGCTGTTTTTT. Together with reference TRBV7-2 and TRBJ2-2, the CDR3 gives the full variable domain: GAGVSQSPSNKVTEKGKDVELRCDPISGHTALYWYRQSLGQGLEFLIYFQGNSAPDKSGLPSDRFSAERTGGSVSTLTIQRTQQEDSAVYLCASSALDTGELFFGEGSRLTVL.

This rearrangement joins TRBV10-2 to TRBJ2-7; D remains unclear. The CDR3 is 14 amino acids. CDR1 and CDR2 from the germline V gene are WSHSY and SAAADI. The V end was cut by 3 bases, the J end by 0 bases, with 9 bases between. CDR3 region: CASSDRSSSYEQYF. The CDR3 DNA follows: TGCGCCAGCAGTGACAGGTCCAGCTCCTACGAGCAGTACTTC.

This chain connects TRBV11-2 to TRBJ2-7; D is uncertain. Germline values: CDR1 SGHAT, CDR2 FQNNGV. V gave up 2 bases and J gave up 5 bases, with 7 bases separating them. CDR3 length: 12 residues. CDR3 DNA sequence: TGTGCCAGCAGCTTACAGGACCACGAGCAGTACTTC. Protein product: CASSLQDHEQYF.

The chain has TRBV11-2 and TRBJ2-1; 8 bases agree with TRBD2. After removal of 0 bases from V and 9 bases from J, the junction contained 4 bases not matched to a gene. Germline V lookup: CDR1 SGHAT, CDR2 FQNNGV. The CDR3 runs to 14 residues. CDR3 bases: TGTGCCAGCAGCTTAGAGAGACTAGCGTTTGAGCAGTTCTTC. Its protein product is CASSLERLAFEQFF.

This chain joins TRBV4-3 and TRBJ2-5; TRBD1 agrees at 8 bases. The CDR3 totals 14 residues. Germline loops: CDR1 LGHNA, CDR2 YSLEER. V lost 3 bases and J lost 4; bases outside the gene matches: 4. The CDR3 DNA is TGCGCCAGCAGCCAGACAGGACAGGGAGAGACCCAGTACTTC. Its protein is CASSQTGQGETQYF.

The V call is TRBV4-3, the J call TRBJ2-1; D is perhaps TRBD2 (5 bases). Deletions cut 4 bases from V and 0 bases from J, with 13 bases between. This CDR3 comprises 16 residues. The germline V gene encodes CDR1 LGHNA and CDR2 YSLEER. CDR3 residues: CASSPPLGGSYNEQFF. The CDR3 bases are TGCGCCAGCAGCCCCCCTCTCGGAGGCTCCTACAATGAGCAGTTCTTC.

This clonotype was recorded a few times. The rearrangement joins TRBV6-5 to TRBJ1-4; TRBD1 matches 9 bases. V shed 2 bases and J 6 bases; nucleotides not matched to a gene: 4. The CDR3 is 15 residues long. Germline V gene sequence: CDR1 MNHEY, CDR2 SVGAGI. CDR3 DNA sequence: TGTGCCAGCAGTTACACAGGGGGCCGTCATGAAAAACTGTTTTTT. As protein: CASSYTGGRHEKLFF.

There are a few counts of this clonotype. The rearrangement links TRBV20-1 to TRBJ2-1; no firm D call. Germline-derived CDR1 and CDR2 are DFQATT and SNEGSKA (reference sequence). V was shortened by 6 bases and J by 1 base, with 4 bases between the two germline ends. The CDR3 totals 11 residues. The CDR3 coding sequence is TGCAGTGCAGTATCCTACAATGAGCAGTTCTTC. This codes for CSAVSYNEQFF.

The CDR3: CASSQFSGGYEQYF. The CDR3 DNA is TGCGCCAGCAGCCAATTTAGCGGGGGGTACGAGCAGTACTTC. This rearrangement joins TRBV4-1 to TRBJ2-7; TRBD2 agrees at 10 bases. The CDR3 is 14 amino acids. Germline V lookup: CDR1 MGHRA, CDR2 YSYEKL. V dropped 2 bases and J dropped 4; count of bases not matched to a gene: 2.

This chain links TRBV7-6 with TRBJ2-1; D may be TRBD2 (6 bases). This CDR3 is built from 16 residues. Germline assignment: CDR1 SGHVS and CDR2 FNYEAQ. V was pared by 4 bases and J by 4 bases, with 17 bases between. The CDR3 bases are TGTGCCAGCAGCTCAGCGTTTGGCGGGGTTTACAATGAGCAGTTCTTC. Amino acid sequence: CASSSAFGGVYNEQFF. Full variable domain (remainder filled in from reference TRBV7-6 and TRBJ2-1): GAGVSQSPRYKVTKRGQDVALRCDPISGHVSLYWYRQALGQGPEFLTYFNYEAQQDKSGLPNDRFSAERPEGSISTLTIQRTEQRDSAMYRCASSSAFGGVYNEQFFGPGTRLTVL.

This clonotype occurred a few times. Here the CDR3 DNA reads TGCGCCAGCAGCCTACCCCTGGGCACAGATACGCAGTATTTT. Residues: CASSLPLGTDTQYF. The J gene is TRBJ2-3, the V gene TRBV5-1, with D hard to call. The V end was cut by 4 bases, the J end by 1 base, with 10 bases between. The CDR3 sequence is 14 residues long. Germline lookup yields CDR1 SGHRS and CDR2 YFSETQ.

This clonotype has more than one count but fewer than ten. The J gene is TRBJ2-5, the V gene TRBV27; D gene uncertain. CDR3 size: 14 residues. Germline V gene lookup returns CDR1 MNHEY and CDR2 SMNVEV (reference sequence). The V gene lost 6 bases and the J gene lost 0 bases, with 11 bases spanning the gap. The CDR3 region has the DNA TGTGCCAGCAGAGCTCTTAAGTACCAAGAGACCCAGTACTTC. This translates into CASRALKYQETQYF.

In its sample, this clonotype was seen many times. The rearrangement joins TRBV10-3 to TRBJ2-7, with no clear D. The CDR3 runs 15 residues. The germline CDR1 and CDR2 sequences are ENHRY and SYGVKD. Trimming pared 3 bases from V and 0 bases from J, leaving 12 bases between. The DNA of the CDR3 is TGTGCCATCAGTGACGTCCAGCAAGGCTCCTACGAGCAGTACTTC. It codes for CAISDVQQGSYEQYF.

The genes are TRBV6-6 and TRBJ2-7, with D possibly being TRBD1 (6 bases). Looked up from germline, CDR1 is MNHNY and CDR2 is SVGAGI (reference sequence). This CDR3 comprises 13 residues. V was clipped by 2 bases and J by 7 bases, with 12 bases between them. The CDR3 sequence is CASSYPQGGEQYF. The CDR3 nucleotides read TGTGCCAGCAGTTACCCACAGGGTGGGGAGCAGTACTTC.

At least ten counts were recorded for this clonotype. V usage is TRBV5-6 and J usage is TRBJ2-7, with TRBD1 as a possible D gene (6 bases). CDR3 size: 14 residues. Germline V CDR1 and CDR2: SGHDT, YYEEEE. Trimming took 4 bases from V and 0 from J, leaving 11 bases between them. CDR3 in DNA: TGTGCCAGCAGCGACAGGAAGAGCTCCTACGAGCAGTACTTC. It translates to CASSDRKSSYEQYF.

This clonotype was found a few times. V gene TRBV29-1 combines with J gene TRBJ2-1; 11 bases match TRBD1. This CDR3 has 14 residues. The J segment lost 9 bases and the V segment lost 4 bases, leaving 8 bases of the junction unmatched. From germline, CDR1 is SQVTM and CDR2 ANQGSEA. CDR3 nucleotide sequence: TGCAGCGTTGGTACTGGACAGGGGGCGGGTGAGCAGTTCTTC. This sequence encodes CSVGTGQGAGEQFF.

This clonotype was detected ten times or more. The chain recombines TRBV7-2 with TRBJ2-7; D gene ambiguous. Germline V lookup: CDR1 SGHTA, CDR2 FQGNSA. The CDR3 loop spans 14 amino acids. The V gene lost 3 bases and the J gene lost 5 bases, with 14 bases spanning the gap. The DNA of the CDR3 is TGTGCCAGCAGCTTGCCGGGCCGCCTGAACGAGCAGTACTTC. This sequence encodes CASSLPGRLNEQYF.

This sequence joins TRBV5-6 and TRBJ1-2, with 8 bases aligning to TRBD1. Per germline, CDR1 SGHDT and CDR2 YYEEEE. The CDR3 extends over 12 amino acids. The junction had 8 bases not matched to a gene; V was cut back by 9 bases and J by 7 bases. CDR3 nucleotide sequence: TGTGCCACCTCTCGGACAGGGTCTGGCTACACCTTC. Its translation: CATSRTGSGYTF.

This clonotype was detected a few times. The V call is TRBV4-1, the J call TRBJ1-2; D gene ambiguous. This CDR3 has 13 residues. V dropped 0 bases and J dropped 4 bases, with 6 bases sitting between them. Germline V CDR1 and CDR2: MGHRA, YSYEKL. This chain's CDR3 is CASSQDGSYGYTF. In DNA, the CDR3 is TGCGCCAGCAGCCAAGATGGAAGCTATGGCTACACCTTC.

In this sample, this clonotype turned up a few times. This chain uses TRBV7-9 with TRBJ2-7; 8 bases are shared with TRBD1. This CDR3 contains 15 residues. Trimming took 0 bases from V and 3 from J; bases not matched to a gene: 4. Germline V gene lookup returns CDR1 SEHNR and CDR2 FQNEAQ (reference sequence). CDR3 in amino acids: CASSLALGQDYEQYF. CDR3 nucleotide sequence: TGTGCCAGCAGCTTAGCCTTGGGACAGGACTACGAGCAGTACTTC. Full variable domain (rest looked up from reference TRBV7-9 and TRBJ2-7): DTGVSQNPRHKITKRGQNVTFRCDPISEHNRLYWYRQTLGQGPEFLTYFQNEAQLEKSRLLSDRFSAERPKGSFSTLEIQRTEQGDSAMYLCASSLALGQDYEQYFGPGTRLTVT.

Ten or more counts support this clonotype. V gene TRBV29-1 combines with J gene TRBJ2-5, with D tentatively TRBD1 (5 bases). CDR3 length: 12 residues. Trimming shortened V by 7 bases and J by 1 base, and 10 bases separated the two germline ends. Germline V CDR1 and CDR2: SQVTM, ANQGSEA. The CDR3 DNA sequence: TGCAGCGGACAGCTGAGCCAAGAGACCCAGTACTTC. Protein sequence: CSGQLSQETQYF.

In its sample, this clonotype was seen many times. V is TRBV6-6 and J is TRBJ1-2, with 7 bases fitting TRBD1. Germline lookup yields CDR1 MNHNY and CDR2 SVGAGI (reference sequence). V shed 9 bases and J 6 bases; nucleotides not matched to a gene: 7. The CDR3 loop spans 12 amino acids. Written as DNA, the CDR3 is TGTGCCAGTCTCGGAGGACAGGATGGCTACACCTTC. This translates into CASLGGQDGYTF.

CDR3 nucleotide sequence: TGTGCCAGCAGCCGAACCTCCAGGGTTACTGAAGCTTTCTTT. Its protein is CASSRTSRVTEAFF. The V and J genes are TRBV3-1 and TRBJ1-1; TRBD1 is a possible D gene (5 bases). With 4 bases removed from V and 5 bases from J, the gap between germline ends came to 14 bases. The CDR3 covers 14 residues. The germline V gene has CDR1 LGHDT and CDR2 YNNKEL (reference sequence).

There are many counts of this clonotype. This chain connects TRBV7-2 to TRBJ2-7; 12 bases fit TRBD1. The junction had 5 bases not matched to a gene; V was cut back by 5 bases and J by 3 bases. The CDR3 loop spans 15 amino acids. Germline CDR1 SGHTA, CDR2 FQGNSA. For the CDR3, the DNA is TGTGCCAGCAGCCCCGGGACAGGGGGCTTCTACGAGCAGTACTTC. Protein: CASSPGTGGFYEQYF.